This TCR beta chain was obtained from a study of PD-1 blockade in classical Hodgkin lymphoma. On this clone itself: Its antigen is not known.

Every single patient, without exception, relapsed after autologous stem cell transplantation, and brentuximab vedotin exposure varied. CD8+ T cells were isolated from thawed PBMCs by magnetic negative selection. Sequenced by immunoSEQ multiplex PCR; TCRdb stores in-frame clones only, minus some. The profile shows about 8,200 clones, around 84% of them singletons. Study-level points and caveats: Patients starting nivolumab under 1 year after ASCT were excluded.

Germline assignment: CDR1 MGHRA and CDR2 YSYEKL. V shed 6 bases and J shed 3 bases, with 18 bases lying between them. The CDR3 length is 15 residues. V gene TRBV4-1 combines with J gene TRBJ2-7; possible D gene TRBD1, 5 bases. The material was CD8+ T cells from blood, obtained at baseline. This clonotype was sampled from a human donor with classical Hodgkin lymphoma. The CDR3 loop is CASSTTALSGYEQYF. The CDR3 DNA is TGCGCCAGCAGTACGACAGCCTTATCAGGCTACGAGCAGTACTTC.